This T cell receptor beta chain is drawn from a study of cytomegalovirus exposure and HLA in healthy donors. A note on this clone: What it binds is unknown.

General observations from the study: According to the study, roughly 160 TCR beta chains were cytomegalovirus-associated. In vitro data verified a few CMV-associated chains as specific for CMV antigens. Earlier results showed most TCR beta V segments being productive about 87% or about 30% of the time. Researchers reportedly found TCR beta sequences accurately predicted most subjects' HLA-A and HLA-B alleles.

Germline values: CDR1 SGHNT, CDR2 YYREEE (reference sequence). The CDR3 covers 14 residues. The V gene end was trimmed by 0 bases and the J gene end by 7 bases; junction bases not matched to a gene: 6. It was with 60 Vbeta and 13 Jbeta primers that the PCR ran. Assay used: immunoSEQ multiplex PCR; TCRdb lists only in-frame clones, some missing. The sample yields around 200,000 clones, roughly 79% seen once. The chain couples TRBV5-4 to TRBJ2-5; 7 bases fit TRBD2. The clonotype originates from a man aged 30 to 39 in good health and CMV-seronegative. Material: PBMCs. In DNA, the CDR3 is TGTGCCAGCAGCTTGGAAGCGGGGTCTTGGACCCAGTACTTC. Protein sequence: CASSLEAGSWTQYF. The full variable domain, with the rest looked up from reference TRBV5-4 and TRBJ2-5, is ETGVTQSPTHLIKTRGQQVTLRCSSQSGHNTVSWYQQALGQGPQFIFQYYREEENGRGNFPPRFSGLQFPNYSSELNVNALELDDSALYLCASSLEAGSWTQYFGPGTRLLVL.